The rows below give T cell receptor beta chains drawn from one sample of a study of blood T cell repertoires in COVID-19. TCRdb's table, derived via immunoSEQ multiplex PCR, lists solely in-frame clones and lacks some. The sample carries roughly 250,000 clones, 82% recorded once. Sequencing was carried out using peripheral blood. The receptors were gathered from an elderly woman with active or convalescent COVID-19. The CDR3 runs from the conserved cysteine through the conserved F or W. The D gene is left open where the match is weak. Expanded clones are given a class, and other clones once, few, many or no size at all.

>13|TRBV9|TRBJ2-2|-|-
TGTGCCAGCAGCGTAGGAGTAGCCGGGGAGCTGTTTTTT
CASSVGVAGELFF
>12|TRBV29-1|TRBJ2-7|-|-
TGCAGCGTTGTAAGGGACTCTGGGGAGCAGTACTTC
CSVVRDSGEQYF
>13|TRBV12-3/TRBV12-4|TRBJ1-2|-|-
TGTGCCAGCAGTTTAGACCTAGACTATGGCTACACCTTC
CASSLDLDYGYTF
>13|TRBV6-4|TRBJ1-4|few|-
TGTGCCAGCAGTGACTCTGGAGGTGAAAAACTGTTTTTT
CASSDSGGEKLFF
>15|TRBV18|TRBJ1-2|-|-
TGTGCCAGCTCAAGGGCGAGAGGAGGAGCCTATGGCTACACCTTC
CASSRARGGAYGYTF
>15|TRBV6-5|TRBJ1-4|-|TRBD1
TGTGCCAGCAGTTCGCGTGGGACAGGCAATGAAAAACTGTTTTTT
CASSSRGTGNEKLFF
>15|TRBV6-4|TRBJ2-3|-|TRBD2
TGTGCCAGCAGTGACACTAGCGGGGTCACAGATACGCAGTATTTT
CASSDTSGVTDTQYF
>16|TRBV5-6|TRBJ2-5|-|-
TGTGCCAGCAGCTTGGGCGGGGGCGCGTGGCAAGAGACCCAGTACTTC
CASSLGGGAWQETQYF
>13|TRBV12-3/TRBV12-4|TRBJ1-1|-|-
TGTGCCAGCGCAGGCCCAGTGAACACTGAAGCTTTCTTT
CASAGPVNTEAFF
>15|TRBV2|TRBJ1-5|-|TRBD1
TGTGCCAGCAGGGGAAGGACAGGGGGAAATCAGCCCCAGCATTTT
CASRGRTGGNQPQHF
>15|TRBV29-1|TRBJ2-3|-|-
TGCAGCGTTGATGGGTTCAGGGGAGTCCCAGATACGCAGTATTTT
CSVDGFRGVPDTQYF
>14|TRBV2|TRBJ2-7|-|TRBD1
TGTGCCAGCAAAGAAACCGGGACAGCCTACGAGCAGTACTTC
CASKETGTAYEQYF
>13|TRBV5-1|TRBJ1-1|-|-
TGCGCCAGCAGCTTCACGGGGGACACTGAAGCTTTCTTT
CASSFTGDTEAFF
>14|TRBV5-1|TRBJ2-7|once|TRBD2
TGCGCCAGCAGCTTGGCGGGAGGGGGCTACGAGCAGTACTTC
CASSLAGGGYEQYF
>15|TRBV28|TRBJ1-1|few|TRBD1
TGTGCCAGCAGTTTACCGGGACAGGGGGGAACTGAAGCTTTCTTT
CASSLPGQGGTEAFF
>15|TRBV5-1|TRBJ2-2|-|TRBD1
TGCGCCAGCAGTACCCCGACAGGGATGGTCGGGGAGCTGTTTTTT
CASSTPTGMVGELFF
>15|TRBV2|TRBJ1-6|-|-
TGTGCCAGCAGTCGGACAGACCTGTATAATTCACCCCTCCACTTT
CASSRTDLYNSPLHF
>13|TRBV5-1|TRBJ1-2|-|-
TGCGCCAGCAGCCCGGACAGCGTTTATGGCTACACCTTC
CASSPDSVYGYTF
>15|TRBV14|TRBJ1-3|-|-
TGTGCCAGCAGGCCCACAGGGAGCTCTGGAAACACCATATATTTT
CASRPTGSSGNTIYF
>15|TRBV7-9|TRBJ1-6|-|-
TGTGCCAGCAGCTCGCGGAGTTTCCGGGGATCACCCCTCCACTTT
CASSSRSFRGSPLHF
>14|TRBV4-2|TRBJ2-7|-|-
TGTGCCAGCAGCCAAGATCCTCAGGGTTACGAGCAGTACTTC
CASSQDPQGYEQYF
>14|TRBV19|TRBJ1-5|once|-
TGTGCCAGTAAGGGGAGGGCCTCCAGTCAGCCCCAGCATTTT
CASKGRASSQPQHF
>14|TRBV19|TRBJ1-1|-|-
TGTGCCAGTAGTGGTCAGGGAGGAAACACTGAAGCTTTCTTT
CASSGQGGNTEAFF
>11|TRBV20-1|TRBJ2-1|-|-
TGCAGTGCACACGAGAGGAATGAGCAGTTCTTC
CSAHERNEQFF
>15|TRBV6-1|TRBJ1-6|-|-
TGTGCCAGCAGTGAACTACAGGGAACTCGTTCACCCCTCCACTTT
CASSELQGTRSPLHF
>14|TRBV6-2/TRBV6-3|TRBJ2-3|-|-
TGTGCCAGCAGTTACAGCCACAGGGCAGATACGCAGTATTTT
CASSYSHRADTQYF
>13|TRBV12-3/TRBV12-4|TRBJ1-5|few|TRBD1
TGTGCCAGCAGTTTCAGGGGGAATCAGCCCCAGCATTTT
CASSFRGNQPQHF
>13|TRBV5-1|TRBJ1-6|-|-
TGCGCCAGCAGCGGGAGGTCGAATTCACCCCTCCACTTT
CASSGRSNSPLHF
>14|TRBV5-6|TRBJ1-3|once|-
TGTGCCAGCAGCTTAAGGGGATCTGGAAACACCATATATTTT
CASSLRGSGNTIYF
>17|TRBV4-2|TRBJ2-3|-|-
TGTGCCAGCAGCCAAGATATCCCCCGGGGTGGCACAGATACGCAGTATTTT
CASSQDIPRGGTDTQYF
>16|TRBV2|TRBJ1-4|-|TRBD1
TGTGCCAGCAGGGCCGGCCAGGGGACAGCGAATGAAAAACTGTTTTTT
CASRAGQGTANEKLFF
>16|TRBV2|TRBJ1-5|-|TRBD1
TGTGCCAGCATGGGACAGGGTTTACGTAGCAATCAGCCCCAGCATTTT
CASMGQGLRSNQPQHF
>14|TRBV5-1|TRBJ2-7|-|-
TGCGCCAGCAGCTCCATTCTGGACAGACACGAGCAGTACTTC
CASSSILDRHEQYF
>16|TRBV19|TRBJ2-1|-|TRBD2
TGTGCCAGTAGTATCGAAGGCGGGAGGGCCGGTAATGAGCAGTTCTTC
CASSIEGGRAGNEQFF
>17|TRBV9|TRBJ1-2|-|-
TGTGCCAGCAGCGTAGCGAGGGCCGCGACTTCCCCCTATGGCTACACCTTC
CASSVARAATSPYGYTF
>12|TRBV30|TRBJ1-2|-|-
TGTGCCTGGAGTTCAGGGAACTATGGCTACACCTTC
CAWSSGNYGYTF
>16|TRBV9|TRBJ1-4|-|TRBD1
TGTGCCAGCAGCGTCGCCTCCGGGACAGTAGGTGAAAAACTGTTTTTT
CASSVASGTVGEKLFF
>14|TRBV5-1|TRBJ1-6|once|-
TGCGCCAGCAGCCCCTCTTACTCGGATTCACCCCTCCACTTT
CASSPSYSDSPLHF
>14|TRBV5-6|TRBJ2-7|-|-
TGTGCCAGCAGCATCCTGACTACCACCTACGAGCAGTACTTC
CASSILTTTYEQYF
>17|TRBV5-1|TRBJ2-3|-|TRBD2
TGCGCCAGCAGCCCCTCGGGACTAGCGGGAGATTGGGATACGCAGTATTTT
CASSPSGLAGDWDTQYF
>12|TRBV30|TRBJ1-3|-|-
TGTGCCTGGGGAGAGCCTGGAAACACCATATATTTT
CAWGEPGNTIYF
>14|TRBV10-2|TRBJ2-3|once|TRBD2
TGCGCCAGCTGCATTAGCGGGAGCACAGATACGCAGTATTTT
CASCISGSTDTQYF
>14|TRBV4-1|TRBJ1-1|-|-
TGCGCCAGCAGCCAAGTCGGCAGGGTGTCTGAAGCTTTCTTT
CASSQVGRVSEAFF
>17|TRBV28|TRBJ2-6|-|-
TGTGCCAGCAGTTTCCCGGGACAAATGTCCGGGGCCAACGTCCTGACTTTC
CASSFPGQMSGANVLTF
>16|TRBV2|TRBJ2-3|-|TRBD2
TGTGCCAGCAGTGAAGGGCAGCGGGGGAACACAGATACGCAGTATTTT
CASSEGQRGNTDTQYF
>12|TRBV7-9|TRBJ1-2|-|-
TGTGCCAGCAGCGTACAGGGTCATGGCTACACCTTC
CASSVQGHGYTF
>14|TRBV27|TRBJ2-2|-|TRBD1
TGTGCCAGCAGACAGGGGAGAAACACCGGGGAGCTGTTTTTT
CASRQGRNTGELFF
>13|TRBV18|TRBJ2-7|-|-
TGTGCCAGCTCACCAGGCCGACTTACCGAGCAGTACTTC
CASSPGRLTEQYF
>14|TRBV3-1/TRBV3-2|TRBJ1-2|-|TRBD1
TGTGCCAGCAGCCAAGAAGGGACAGGAGGCGGCTACACCTTC
CASSQEGTGGGYTF
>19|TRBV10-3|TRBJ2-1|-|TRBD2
TGTGCCATCAGTGAGTCAGGGTCCCAGCGGGGGGGCGCCGTAAATGAGCAGTTCTTC
CAISESGSQRGGAVNEQFF
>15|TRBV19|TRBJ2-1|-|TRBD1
TGTGCCAGTAGTATAGCAGGGGGTGGGACCGGTGAGCAGTTCTTC
CASSIAGGGTGEQFF
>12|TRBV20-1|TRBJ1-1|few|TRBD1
TGCAGTGCTAGTGGACAGGGAAGGGGCGCTCTCTTT
CSASGQGRGALF
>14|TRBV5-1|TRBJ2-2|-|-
TGCGCCAGCAGCTCGGGACAAAACACCGGGGAGCTGTTTTTT
CASSSGQNTGELFF
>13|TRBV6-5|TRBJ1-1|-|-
TGTGCCAGCAGGTGGCAGGGGCGCACTGAAGCTTTCTTT
CASRWQGRTEAFF
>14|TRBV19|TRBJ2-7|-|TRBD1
TGTGCCAGTAATCAACCCAGGGACAGTTACGAGCAGTACTTC
CASNQPRDSYEQYF
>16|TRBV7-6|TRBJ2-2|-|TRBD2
TGTGCCAGCAGCTTATCTGCGGGAGGATACACCGGGGAGCTGTTTTTT
CASSLSAGGYTGELFF
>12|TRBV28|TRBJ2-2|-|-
TGTGCCAGCAGTGTAAACACCGGGGAGCTGTTTTTT
CASSVNTGELFF
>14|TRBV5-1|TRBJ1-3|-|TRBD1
TGCGCCAGTGCAGGGGGCAGTAATGGAAACACCATATATTTT
CASAGGSNGNTIYF
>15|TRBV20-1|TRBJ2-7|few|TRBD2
TGCAGTGCTAGTATAAGCGGGAGGGCGACCCACGAGCAGTACTTC
CSASISGRATHEQYF
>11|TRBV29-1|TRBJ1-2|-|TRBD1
TGCAGCGTTGGGGACAGCTATGGCTACACCTTC
CSVGDSYGYTF